This TCR beta chain was recorded in a study of blood T cell repertoires in COVID-19. Clones were sequenced by immunoSEQ multiplex PCR, and TCRdb holds only the in-frame ones, with some missing. The table shows fewer than 450,000 clones, with around 87% occurring only once. Seattle researchers signed up patients amid active infection and tracked them longitudinally. Trimming removed 4 bases at V and 7 bases at J, with 10 bases between. CDR1 is MNHEY and CDR2 is SVGAGI in the germline V gene. The CDR3 has 13 residues. The sample consisted of peripheral blood. The clonotype comes from a woman aged 45-59 years with COVID-19, enrolled during active disease. The chain is built from TRBV6-5 and TRBJ1-4; D perhaps matches TRBD1 (6 bases). Written as DNA, the CDR3 is TGTGCCAGCAGTTCAAGGACAGCTGAAAAACTGTTTTTT. Encoded protein: CASSSRTAEKLFF.